Listed below are T cell receptor beta chains from one sample, sequenced in a study of blood T cell repertoires in COVID-19. Some clones are missing from TCRdb's copy, which holds only in-frame ones; the method was immunoSEQ multiplex PCR. Among about 310,000 clones, almost 90% were seen once, and the ten largest hold 1%. The sample consisted of peripheral blood. All receptors derive from a woman between 40 and 55 years old with COVID-19, enrolled during active disease. The CDR3 runs from the conserved cysteine through the conserved F or W. Fields, in order: D gene, J gene, clone size, V gene, CDR3 DNA, CDR3 protein. D genes are given only for firm matches. Some rows mark clone size as missing; the rest say once, few, many or name a class of expanded clone.

D: TRBD1
J: TRBJ2-5
size: -
V: TRBV19
DNA: TGTGCCAGTAGTTTTGGGACAGGGGGTAGCGGAGAGACCCAGTACTTC
CDR3: CASSFGTGGSGETQYF

D: -
J: TRBJ2-7
size: -
V: TRBV6-5
DNA: TGTGCCAGCAGTCCCCGGACAGTCTACGAGCAGTACTTC
CDR3: CASSPRTVYEQYF

D: TRBD1
J: TRBJ1-2
size: -
V: TRBV5-6
DNA: TGTGCCAGCAGCCTATCGGGACAGCACGGCTATGGCTACACCTTC
CDR3: CASSLSGQHGYGYTF

D: TRBD1
J: TRBJ1-2
size: -
V: TRBV2
DNA: TGTGCCAGCATCTATCTGGGGGACAGGGGCTACACCTTC
CDR3: CASIYLGDRGYTF

D: TRBD1
J: TRBJ1-2
size: once
V: TRBV7-2
DNA: TGTGCCAGCAGCTTAGTACCGACAGGGGGCGCGTTTGGCTACACCTTC
CDR3: CASSLVPTGGAFGYTF

D: -
J: TRBJ2-6
size: once
V: TRBV24-1
DNA: TGTGCCACCAGTGATCCAGGGACTGGGGCCAACGTCCTGACTTTC
CDR3: CATSDPGTGANVLTF

D: TRBD1
J: TRBJ1-1
size: few
V: TRBV18
DNA: TGTGCCAGCTCACCTCGGACAGGCGGCTCCACCGCTGAAGCTTTCTTT
CDR3: CASSPRTGGSTAEAFF

D: -
J: TRBJ1-5
size: -
V: TRBV7-9
DNA: TGTGCCAGCAGCCGCCCAGGGCAGCCCTTGGAGCCCCAGCATTTT
CDR3: CASSRPGQPLEPQHF

D: TRBD2
J: TRBJ2-5
size: once
V: TRBV6-1
DNA: TGTGCCAGCAGTGCAGCCGGACTAGCGGGGGGGATGGTGGAGACCCAGTACTTC
CDR3: CASSAAGLAGGMVETQYF

D: -
J: TRBJ1-1
size: -
V: TRBV3-1/TRBV3-2
DNA: TGTGCCAGCAGCCTTTGGGGGGGGAGAACCTCGAACACTGAAGCTTTCTTT
CDR3: CASSLWGGRTSNTEAFF

D: -
J: TRBJ2-7
size: -
V: TRBV28
DNA: TGTGCCAGTTCGCAGGGGCCCTACGAGCAGTACTTC
CDR3: CASSQGPYEQYF

D: TRBD1
J: TRBJ1-2
size: once
V: TRBV4-1
DNA: TGCGCCAGCAGCCAAGTACCCGGGACAGCAAGCTATGGCTACACCTTC
CDR3: CASSQVPGTASYGYTF

D: -
J: TRBJ1-1
size: few
V: TRBV3-1/TRBV3-2
DNA: TGTGCCAGCAGCCCAGACCGGGAACTTGAAGCTTTCTTT
CDR3: CASSPDRELEAFF

D: -
J: TRBJ1-1
size: -
V: TRBV4-3
DNA: TGCGCCAGCAGCCAAGATTATTCCGAAGCTTTCTTT
CDR3: CASSQDYSEAFF

D: -
J: TRBJ1-1
size: -
V: TRBV19
DNA: TGTGCCAGTAGTATAAATGTAGCCACTGAAGCTTTCTTT
CDR3: CASSINVATEAFF

D: -
J: TRBJ2-3
size: few
V: TRBV30
DNA: TGTGCCTGGAGTGTAGGAGGGCGCAGAGATACGCAGTATTTT
CDR3: CAWSVGGRRDTQYF

D: -
J: TRBJ2-7
size: -
V: TRBV28
DNA: TGTGCCAGCAGTCCTCCCTTCTACGAGCAGTACTTC
CDR3: CASSPPFYEQYF

D: -
J: TRBJ2-2
size: -
V: TRBV7-9
DNA: TGTGCCACCCGAGGGCTAGCGAGCACCGGGGAGCTGTTTTTT
CDR3: CATRGLASTGELFF

D: -
J: TRBJ1-4
size: -
V: TRBV6-5
DNA: TGTGCCAGCAGTTACTTACCGGACAGCCTAAATGAAAAACTGTTTTTT
CDR3: CASSYLPDSLNEKLFF

D: TRBD1
J: TRBJ2-3
size: -
V: TRBV20-1
DNA: TGCAGTGCTAGTCAGACAGGGGCGATGGGGCAGTATTTT
CDR3: CSASQTGAMGQYF

D: TRBD2
J: TRBJ2-1
size: -
V: TRBV5-1
DNA: TGCGCCAGCAGCTTGGCAGGGACTAGCGGTGGGAGTGAGCAGTTCTTC
CDR3: CASSLAGTSGGSEQFF

D: TRBD2
J: TRBJ2-1
size: -
V: TRBV10-3
DNA: TGTGCCATCAGTGGACTAGCGGGAGGGAATGAGCAGTTCTTC
CDR3: CAISGLAGGNEQFF

D: -
J: TRBJ1-2
size: -
V: TRBV28
DNA: TGTGCCAGCAGTTTGACGTCGGGCTATGGCTACACCTTC
CDR3: CASSLTSGYGYTF

D: -
J: TRBJ1-3
size: -
V: TRBV30
DNA: TGTGCCTGGAGTGTACAGGGCCCCTCTGGAAACACCATATATTTT
CDR3: CAWSVQGPSGNTIYF

D: TRBD1
J: TRBJ1-2
size: -
V: TRBV15
DNA: TGTGCCACCAGCAGAAGACAGGGCCACGGCTATGGCTACACCTTC
CDR3: CATSRRQGHGYGYTF

D: -
J: TRBJ2-3
size: -
V: TRBV28
DNA: TGTGCCAGCAGTTCCCGGACAGAGACGCAGTATTTT
CDR3: CASSSRTETQYF

D: -
J: TRBJ2-6
size: -
V: TRBV6-5
DNA: TGTGCCAGCAGAGACAGCTCTGGGGCCAACGTCCTGACTTTC
CDR3: CASRDSSGANVLTF

D: TRBD2
J: TRBJ2-1
size: -
V: TRBV5-1
DNA: TGCGCCAGCAGCTATAGCGGGGCTGGTAGGAATGAGCAGTTCTTC
CDR3: CASSYSGAGRNEQFF

D: -
J: TRBJ1-1
size: once
V: TRBV25-1
DNA: TGTGCCAGCAGTGATTTTGTGGTCAGGGCGAGCACTGAAGCTTTCTTT
CDR3: CASSDFVVRASTEAFF

D: TRBD1
J: TRBJ1-4
size: -
V: TRBV5-1
DNA: TGCGCCAGCAGCCTGTACCCCCGGACAGGCAAACCGTCTAATGAAAAACTGTTTTTT
CDR3: CASSLYPRTGKPSNEKLFF

D: -
J: TRBJ1-2
size: once
V: TRBV24-1
DNA: TGTGCCACCAGTGACCGCCCCGGGAAGTCCAACTATGGCTACACCTTC
CDR3: CATSDRPGKSNYGYTF

D: -
J: TRBJ1-4
size: -
V: TRBV4-3
DNA: TGCGCCAGCAGCCAAGAGGAGCGCAGGGCGTATGAAAAACTGTTTTTT
CDR3: CASSQEERRAYEKLFF

D: -
J: TRBJ2-1
size: -
V: TRBV20-1
DNA: TGCAGTGCGACACCTCACAATGAGCAGTTCTTC
CDR3: CSATPHNEQFF

D: -
J: TRBJ2-7
size: -
V: TRBV6-5
DNA: TGTGCCAGCAGTCCTATCAACCGAAGTCCCTACGAGCAGTACTTC
CDR3: CASSPINRSPYEQYF

D: -
J: TRBJ2-7
size: -
V: TRBV2
DNA: TGTGCCAGCAGTGAAGCGCTTGTGGGACCCACAGGGTATTACGAGCAGTACTTC
CDR3: CASSEALVGPTGYYEQYF

D: -
J: TRBJ1-4
size: once
V: TRBV4-2
DNA: TGTGCCAGCAGCCAAGATGGGAGCGCAACTAATGAAAAACTGTTTTTT
CDR3: CASSQDGSATNEKLFF

D: -
J: TRBJ1-3
size: -
V: TRBV28
DNA: TGTGCCAGCAGTTTCAGGGGAAACACCATATATTTT
CDR3: CASSFRGNTIYF

D: TRBD1
J: TRBJ2-2
size: -
V: TRBV5-4
DNA: TGTGCCAGCAGCCGGACAGGGCAGACCGGGGAGCTGTTTTTT
CDR3: CASSRTGQTGELFF

D: TRBD1
J: TRBJ1-2
size: -
V: TRBV7-2
DNA: TGTGCCAGCAGCCCTCCTCCGACAGGGTCACGTTCCTATGGCTACACCTTC
CDR3: CASSPPPTGSRSYGYTF

D: TRBD1
J: TRBJ2-2
size: -
V: TRBV7-7
DNA: TGTGCTAGCAGCCGACAGGGTTCCGGGGAGCTGTTTTTT
CDR3: CASSRQGSGELFF

D: -
J: TRBJ1-2
size: -
V: TRBV19
DNA: TGTGCCAGTAGTTCAGTTCCCGAATACGGCTACACCTTC
CDR3: CASSSVPEYGYTF

D: TRBD1
J: TRBJ1-2
size: once
V: TRBV18
DNA: TGTGCCAGCTCACCCGGACAGGGGGGAAGCTATGGCTACACCTTC
CDR3: CASSPGQGGSYGYTF

D: -
J: TRBJ2-5
size: once
V: TRBV28
DNA: TGTGCCAGCGGGGCTCTCCAAGAGACCCAGTACTTC
CDR3: CASGALQETQYF

D: -
J: TRBJ2-1
size: once
V: TRBV9
DNA: TGTGCCAGCAGCGCTAGCCAGAGCTCCTACAATGAGCAGTTCTTC
CDR3: CASSASQSSYNEQFF

D: TRBD2
J: TRBJ2-3
size: -
V: TRBV9
DNA: TGTGCCAGCAGCTTTAGCGGGGGAGGAGATACGCAGTATTTT
CDR3: CASSFSGGGDTQYF

D: -
J: TRBJ1-1
size: -
V: TRBV29-1
DNA: TGCAGCGCAGGGGCGTCGTTCACTGAAGCTTTCTTT
CDR3: CSAGASFTEAFF

D: TRBD2
J: TRBJ2-2
size: -
V: TRBV10-1
DNA: TGCGCCAGCAGCCTAGCGGGTTCCGGGGAGCTGTTTTTT
CDR3: CASSLAGSGELFF

D: -
J: TRBJ2-2
size: -
V: TRBV27
DNA: TGTGCCAGCTCTACGGGGTACACCGGGGAGCTGTTTTTT
CDR3: CASSTGYTGELFF

D: TRBD1
J: TRBJ1-2
size: -
V: TRBV28
DNA: TGTGCCAGCAGTTTCGGGACAGGGACTGGTGGCTACACCTTC
CDR3: CASSFGTGTGGYTF

D: -
J: TRBJ1-1
size: -
V: TRBV21-1
DNA: TGTGCCAGCAGACAGACGAACACTGAAGCTTTCTTT
CDR3: CASRQTNTEAFF

D: -
J: TRBJ1-2
size: -
V: TRBV4-3
DNA: TGCGCCAGCAGCCAAGATGGCAGTGCCTATGGCTACACCTTC
CDR3: CASSQDGSAYGYTF

D: -
J: TRBJ2-5
size: -
V: TRBV5-1
DNA: TGCGCCAGCAGCTTGGACACCCAAGAGACCCAGTACTTC
CDR3: CASSLDTQETQYF

D: -
J: TRBJ2-3
size: once
V: TRBV6-2/TRBV6-3
DNA: TGTGCCAGCAGCCCCCTTCGATGGGCGAATACGCAGTATTTT
CDR3: CASSPLRWANTQYF